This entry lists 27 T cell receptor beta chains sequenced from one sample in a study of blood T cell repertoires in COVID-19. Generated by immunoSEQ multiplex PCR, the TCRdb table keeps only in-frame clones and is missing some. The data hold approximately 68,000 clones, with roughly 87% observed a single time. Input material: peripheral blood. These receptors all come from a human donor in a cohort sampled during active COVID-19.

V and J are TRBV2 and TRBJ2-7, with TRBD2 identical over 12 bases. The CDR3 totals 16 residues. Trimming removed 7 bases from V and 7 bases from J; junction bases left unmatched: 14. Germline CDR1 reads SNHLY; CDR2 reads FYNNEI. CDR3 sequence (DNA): TGTGCCAGCACCCTCTCTTTGACTAGCGGGGGTGGGGAGCAGTACTTC. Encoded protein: CASTLSLTSGGGEQYF.

The CDR3 sequence: CASSPPSGGEYEQYF. In DNA form, the CDR3 reads TGTGCCAGCTCACCGCCTAGCGGGGGGGAGTACGAGCAGTACTTC. The J gene is TRBJ2-7, the V gene TRBV18, with 12 positions matching TRBD2. Germline-derived CDR1 and CDR2 are KGHSH and LQKENI. The CDR3 consists of 15 residues. The J segment lost 4 bases and the V segment lost 3 bases, leaving 4 bases of the junction unmatched.

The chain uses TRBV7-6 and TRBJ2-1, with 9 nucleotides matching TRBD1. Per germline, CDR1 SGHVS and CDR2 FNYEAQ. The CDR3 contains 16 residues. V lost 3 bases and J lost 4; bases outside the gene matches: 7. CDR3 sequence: CASSLTGGLIYNEQFF. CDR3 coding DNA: TGTGCCAGCAGCTTGACAGGGGGACTAATATACAATGAGCAGTTCTTC.

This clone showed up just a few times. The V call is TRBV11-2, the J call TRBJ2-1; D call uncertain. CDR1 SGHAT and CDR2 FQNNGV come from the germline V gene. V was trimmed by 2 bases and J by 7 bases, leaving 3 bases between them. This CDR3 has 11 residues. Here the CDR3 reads CASSLTNEQFF. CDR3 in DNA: TGTGCCAGCAGCTTAACTAATGAGCAGTTCTTC. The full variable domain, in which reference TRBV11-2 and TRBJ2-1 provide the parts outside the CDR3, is EAGVAQSPRYKIIEKRQSVAFWCNPISGHATLYWYQQILGQGPKLLIQFQNNGVVDDSQLPKDRFSAERLKGVDSTLKIQPAKLEDSAVYLCASSLTNEQFFGPGTRLTVL.

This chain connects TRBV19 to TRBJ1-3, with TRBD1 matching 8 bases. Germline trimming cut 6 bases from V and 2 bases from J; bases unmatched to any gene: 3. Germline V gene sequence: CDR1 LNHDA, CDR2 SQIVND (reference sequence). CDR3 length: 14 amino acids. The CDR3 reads CASSYRGTGNTIYF. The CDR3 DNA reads TGTGCCAGTAGCTACAGGGGGACTGGAAACACCATATATTTT.

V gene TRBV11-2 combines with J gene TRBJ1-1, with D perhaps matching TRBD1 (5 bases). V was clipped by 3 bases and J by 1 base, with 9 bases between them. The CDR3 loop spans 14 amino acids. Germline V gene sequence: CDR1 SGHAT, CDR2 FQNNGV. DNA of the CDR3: TGTGCCAGCAGCTTGTACAGGAGGAACACTGAAGCTTTCTTT. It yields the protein CASSLYRRNTEAFF.

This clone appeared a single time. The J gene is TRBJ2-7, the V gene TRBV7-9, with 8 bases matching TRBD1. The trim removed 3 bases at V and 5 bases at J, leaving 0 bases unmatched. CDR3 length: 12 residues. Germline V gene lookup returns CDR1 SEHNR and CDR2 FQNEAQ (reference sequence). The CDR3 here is CASSLTGDEQYF. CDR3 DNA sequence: TGTGCCAGCAGCTTGACAGGGGACGAGCAGTACTTC.

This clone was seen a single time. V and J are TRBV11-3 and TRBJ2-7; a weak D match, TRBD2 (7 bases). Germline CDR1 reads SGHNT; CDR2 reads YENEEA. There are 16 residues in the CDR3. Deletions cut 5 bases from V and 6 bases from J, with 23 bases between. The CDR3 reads CASSAGAGSNKPEQYF. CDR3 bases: TGTGCCAGCAGCGCGGGGGCCGGGAGCAACAAGCCCGAGCAGTACTTC.

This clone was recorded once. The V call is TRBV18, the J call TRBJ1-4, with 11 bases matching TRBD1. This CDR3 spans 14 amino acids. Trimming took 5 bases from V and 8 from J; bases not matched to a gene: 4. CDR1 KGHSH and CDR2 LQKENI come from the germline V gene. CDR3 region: CASSGQGASEKLFF. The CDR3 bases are TGTGCCAGCTCAGGACAGGGGGCGTCCGAAAAACTGTTTTTT.

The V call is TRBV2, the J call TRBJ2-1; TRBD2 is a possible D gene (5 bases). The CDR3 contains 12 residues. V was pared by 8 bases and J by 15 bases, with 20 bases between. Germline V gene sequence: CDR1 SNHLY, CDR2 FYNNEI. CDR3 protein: CASETPGIDAFF. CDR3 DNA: TGTGCCAGCGAGACTCCCGGGATTGATGCGTTCTTC.

The CDR3 spells CAWSKPPGDYGYTF. DNA of the CDR3: TGTGCCTGGAGTAAGCCCCCAGGGGACTATGGCTACACCTTC. The chain has TRBV30 and TRBJ1-2, with a tentative D call TRBD1 (6 bases). The CDR3 is 14 amino acids. The ends were cut back, 2 bases at V and 3 bases at J, with 13 bases in the middle. Germline loops: CDR1 GTSNPN, CDR2 SVGIG (reference sequence).

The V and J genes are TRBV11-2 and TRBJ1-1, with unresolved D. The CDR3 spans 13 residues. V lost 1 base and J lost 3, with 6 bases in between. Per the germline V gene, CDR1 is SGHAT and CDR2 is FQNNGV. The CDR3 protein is CASSLVLDTEAFF. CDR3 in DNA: TGTGCCAGCAGCTTAGTACTTGACACTGAAGCTTTCTTT.

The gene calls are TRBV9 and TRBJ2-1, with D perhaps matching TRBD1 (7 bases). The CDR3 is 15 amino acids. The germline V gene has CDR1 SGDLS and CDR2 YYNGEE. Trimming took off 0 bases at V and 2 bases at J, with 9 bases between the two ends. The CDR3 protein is CASSVAGGTYNEQFF. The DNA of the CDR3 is TGTGCCAGCAGCGTAGCAGGGGGGACCTACAATGAGCAGTTCTTC.

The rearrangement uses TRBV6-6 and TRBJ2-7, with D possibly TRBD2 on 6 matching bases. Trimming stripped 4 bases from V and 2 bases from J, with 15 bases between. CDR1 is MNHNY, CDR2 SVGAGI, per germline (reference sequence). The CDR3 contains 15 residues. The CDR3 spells CASSSPGLQPYEQYF. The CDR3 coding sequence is TGTGCCAGCAGTTCTCCGGGACTTCAACCCTACGAGCAGTACTTC.

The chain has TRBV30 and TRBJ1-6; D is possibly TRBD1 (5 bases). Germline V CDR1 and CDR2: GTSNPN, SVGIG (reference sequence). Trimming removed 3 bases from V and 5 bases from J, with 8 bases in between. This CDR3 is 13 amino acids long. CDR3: CAWRGVNNSPLHF. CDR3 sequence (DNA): TGTGCCTGGAGAGGGGTTAATAATTCACCCCTCCACTTT.

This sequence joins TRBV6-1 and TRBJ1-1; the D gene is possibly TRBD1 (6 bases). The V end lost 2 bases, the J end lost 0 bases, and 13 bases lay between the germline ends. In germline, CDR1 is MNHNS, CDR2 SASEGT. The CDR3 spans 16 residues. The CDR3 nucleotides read TGTGCCAGCAGTGAACTCAGGGGTGGAATGAACACTGAAGCTTTCTTT. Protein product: CASSELRGGMNTEAFF.

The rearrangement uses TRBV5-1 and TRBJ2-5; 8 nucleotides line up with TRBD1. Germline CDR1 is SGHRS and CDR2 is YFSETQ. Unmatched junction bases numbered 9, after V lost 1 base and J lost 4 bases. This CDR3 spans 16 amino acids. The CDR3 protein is CASSLNGQGAGETQYF. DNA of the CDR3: TGCGCCAGCAGCTTGAATGGGCAGGGGGCGGGAGAGACCCAGTACTTC. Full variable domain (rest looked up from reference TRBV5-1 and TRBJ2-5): KAGVTQTPRYLIKTRGQQVTLSCSPISGHRSVSWYQQTPGQGLQFLFEYFSETQRNKGNFPGRFSGRQFSNSRSEMNVSTLELGDSALYLCASSLNGQGAGETQYFGPGTRLLVL.

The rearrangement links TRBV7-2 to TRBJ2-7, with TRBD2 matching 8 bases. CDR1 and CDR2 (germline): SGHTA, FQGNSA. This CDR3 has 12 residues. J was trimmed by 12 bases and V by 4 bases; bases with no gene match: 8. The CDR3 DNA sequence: TGTGCCAGCAGCTCCTCGGGAGGGAGGCGGTACTTC. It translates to CASSSSGGRRYF.

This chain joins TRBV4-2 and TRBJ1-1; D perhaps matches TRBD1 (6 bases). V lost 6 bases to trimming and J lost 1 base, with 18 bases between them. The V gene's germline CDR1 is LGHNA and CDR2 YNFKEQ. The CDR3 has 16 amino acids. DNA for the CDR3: TGTGCCAGCAGAAAAGCAGGGGCCGCCCAGAACACTGAAGCTTTCTTT. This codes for CASRKAGAAQNTEAFF.

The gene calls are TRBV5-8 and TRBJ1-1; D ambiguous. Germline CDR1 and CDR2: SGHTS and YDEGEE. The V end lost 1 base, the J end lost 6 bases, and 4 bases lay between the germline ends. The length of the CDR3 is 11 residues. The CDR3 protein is CASSLYSEAFF. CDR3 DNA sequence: TGTGCCAGCAGCTTGTACTCTGAAGCTTTCTTT.

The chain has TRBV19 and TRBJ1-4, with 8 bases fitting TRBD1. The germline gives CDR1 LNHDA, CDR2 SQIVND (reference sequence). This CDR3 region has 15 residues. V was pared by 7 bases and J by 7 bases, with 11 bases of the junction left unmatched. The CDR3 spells CASKAPDRGLEKLFF. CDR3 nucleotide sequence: TGTGCCAGTAAAGCCCCCGACAGGGGCCTTGAAAAACTGTTTTTT. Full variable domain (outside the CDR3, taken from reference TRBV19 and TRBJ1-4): DGGITQSPKYLFRKEGQNVTLSCEQNLNHDAMYWYRQDPGQGLRLIYYSQIVNDFQKGDIAEGYSVSREKKESFPLTVTSAQKNPTAFYLCASKAPDRGLEKLFFGSGTQLSVL.

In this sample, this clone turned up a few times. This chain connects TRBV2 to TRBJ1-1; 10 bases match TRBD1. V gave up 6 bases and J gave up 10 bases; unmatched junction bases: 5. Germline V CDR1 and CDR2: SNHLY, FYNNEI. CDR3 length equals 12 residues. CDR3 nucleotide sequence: TGTGCCAGCAGCGACAGGGGGCGAGTAGCTTTCTTT. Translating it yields CASSDRGRVAFF.

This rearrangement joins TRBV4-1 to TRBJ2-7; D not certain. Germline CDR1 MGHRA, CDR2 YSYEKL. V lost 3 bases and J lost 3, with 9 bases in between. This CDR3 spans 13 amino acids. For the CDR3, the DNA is TGCGCCAGCAGCCACCGACTGGACTACGAGCAGTACTTC. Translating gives CASSHRLDYEQYF.

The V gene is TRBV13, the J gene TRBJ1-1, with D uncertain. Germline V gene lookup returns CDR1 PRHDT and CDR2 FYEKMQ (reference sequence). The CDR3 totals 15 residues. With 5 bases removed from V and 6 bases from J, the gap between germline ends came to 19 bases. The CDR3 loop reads CASSAGTRGMAEAFF. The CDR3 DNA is TGTGCCAGCAGCGCCGGAACGCGGGGTATGGCTGAAGCTTTCTTT.

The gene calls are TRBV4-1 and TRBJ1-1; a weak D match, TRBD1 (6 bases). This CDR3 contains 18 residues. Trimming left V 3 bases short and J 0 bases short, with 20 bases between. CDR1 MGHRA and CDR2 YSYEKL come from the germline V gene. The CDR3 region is CASSQGYGRTDMNTEAFF. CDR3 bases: TGCGCCAGCAGCCAGGGGTATGGGCGGACAGACATGAACACTGAAGCTTTCTTT.

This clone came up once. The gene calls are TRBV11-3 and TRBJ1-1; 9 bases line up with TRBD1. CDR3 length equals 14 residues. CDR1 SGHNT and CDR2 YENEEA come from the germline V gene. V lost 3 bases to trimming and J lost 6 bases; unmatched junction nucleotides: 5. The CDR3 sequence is CASSLRTGESEAFF. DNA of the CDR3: TGTGCCAGCAGCTTGCGGACAGGGGAGTCTGAAGCTTTCTTT.

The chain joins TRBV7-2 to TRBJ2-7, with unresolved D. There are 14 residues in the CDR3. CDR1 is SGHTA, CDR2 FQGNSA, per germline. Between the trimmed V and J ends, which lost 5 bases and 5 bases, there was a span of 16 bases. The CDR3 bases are TGTGCCAGCAGCCCCTCCGGCCAGGCCCACGAGCAGTACTTC. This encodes CASSPSGQAHEQYF.